The clone carrying this T cell receptor (beta chain) appeared a few times. The data stem from a study of blood T cell repertoires in COVID-19. As for the study in general: Sites across the United States, Italy and Spain contributed samples from acute and convalescent COVID-19. From T cells, B-cell-depleted T cells, or PBMCs came the material, which was cDNA or gDNA.

Per the original data handling: Reference gene primer amplification gave estimated nucleated cell counts. Libraries were prepared by immunoSEQ multiplex PCR; TCRdb keeps only in-frame clonotypes and omits some of them. That table furnishes V, J and clone size, whereas the DNA furnished D and trimming. The sample has approximately 120,000 clones; about 85% are singletons. Sequenced material: peripheral blood. The sequence came from a woman aged 80 or over with acute or convalescent COVID-19.

CDR3 bases: TGTGCCAGCTCACCCGGGACAGCCTCTGGAAACACCATATATTTT. Translated: CASSPGTASGNTIYF. The rearrangement joins TRBV18 to TRBJ1-3, with 7 bases aligning to TRBD1. V lost 3 bases and J lost 0; bases outside the gene matches: 2. The CDR3 runs to 15 residues. Germline V CDR1 and CDR2: KGHSH, LQKENI.